The source of this T cell receptor beta chain is a study of T-cell reconstitution after alpha-beta-depleted transplantation in children. Study conclusions and caveats: The study traced high day-60 TCRbeta diversity in some patients to surviving recipient T cells and thymic progenitors. When one year had passed after transplant, most T-cell counts and diversity came from newly produced T cells. Alpha-beta T cells present about two months after transplant were reported to originate from several hundred expanded graft clones.

From germline, CDR1 is KGHDR and CDR2 SFDVKD. After removal of 9 bases from V and 7 bases from J, the junction contained 10 bases not matched to a gene. The CDR3 has 15 amino acids. Preparation of the TCRbeta library used unique molecular identifiers. TCRdb re-called the PCR reads through MiXCR, storing one row per CDR3 protein. The table has approximately 1,000,000 distinct CDR3 sequences, roughly 31% seen once. A remark on this clonotype: The antigen remains unidentified.

Material: PBMCs, mostly from graft donor cells, obtained 360 days after TCRalphabeta/CD19-depleted stem cell transplant. The TCR sequence derives from a boy under two years old who had a stem cell transplant for SCID, so the T cells may come from the graft donor. V is TRBV24-1 and J is TRBJ2-1; 11 bases are a match to TRBD2. The DNA of the CDR3 is TGTGCCACCGGGAGGCTAGCGGGGGGTGTGAATGAGCAGTTCTTC. Amino acid sequence: CATGRLAGGVNEQFF.